The 18 T cell receptor beta chains given below trace back to one sample, sequenced in a study of blood T cell repertoires in COVID-19. The repertoire was sequenced with immunoSEQ multiplex PCR; TCRdb's copy has only in-frame clones and lacks some. The sample lists about 160,000 clones, about 90% occurring once. The sequencing input was PBMCs or T cells enriched from blood (not recorded which). All receptors come from a woman aged 35 to 49 who had been exposed to COVID-19.

The chain couples TRBV19 to TRBJ1-5; D might be TRBD1 (6 bases). V was clipped by 7 bases and J by 0 bases, with 10 bases between them. This CDR3 is 14 amino acids long. From germline, CDR1 is LNHDA and CDR2 SQIVND (reference sequence). CDR3 in amino acids: CASKTGDSNQPQHF. The CDR3 nucleotides read TGTGCCAGTAAGACAGGAGATAGCAATCAGCCCCAGCATTTT.

In this sample, this clone turned up many times. CDR3 nucleotides: TGTGCCAGCAGCGTAGGAACAACAGGGCGAACGAACCCCTATGGCTACACCTTC. It is translated as CASSVGTTGRTNPYGYTF. The chain is built from TRBV9 and TRBJ1-2; tentatively, D is TRBD1 (6 bases). CDR1 is SGDLS and CDR2 is YYNGEE in the germline V gene. V was trimmed by 0 bases and J by 4 bases, leaving 22 bases between them. This CDR3 is built from 18 residues.

The rearrangement links TRBV7-3 to TRBJ2-3, with 10 bases identical to TRBD2. V trimming: 5 bases; J trimming: 5 bases; junction bases outside the gene matches: 10. Germline V gives CDR1 SGHTA, CDR2 FQGTGA. The CDR3 sequence is 16 residues long. CDR3 DNA sequence: TGTGCCAGCAGCCCCTCCAGCGGGGGGGTGGGAGATACGCAGTATTTT. Encoded protein: CASSPSSGGVGDTQYF.

The chain has TRBV11-2 and TRBJ1-3; 7 positions agree with TRBD1. In germline, CDR1 is SGHAT, CDR2 FQNNGV. Trimming removed 5 bases from V and 4 bases from J; junction bases left unmatched: 5. This CDR3 has 14 amino acids. The CDR3 is CASSRDRVGNTIYF. In nucleotides, the CDR3 is TGTGCCAGCAGCCGAGACAGGGTCGGAAACACCATATATTTT.

The chain recombines TRBV18 with TRBJ2-5; D is possibly TRBD2 (6 bases). The CDR3 covers 17 residues. The germline gives CDR1 KGHSH, CDR2 LQKENI. The V end was cut by 1 base, the J end by 2 bases, with 17 bases between. CDR3 DNA: TGTGCCAGCTCACCACAGTTTGGAGGGCAAACTCAAGAGACCCAGTACTTC. It codes for CASSPQFGGQTQETQYF. Full variable domain (rest looked up from reference TRBV18 and TRBJ2-5): NAGVMQNPRHLVRRRGQEARLRCSPMKGHSHVYWYRQLPEEGLKFMVYLQKENIIDESGMPKERFSAEFPKEGPSILRIQQVVRGDSAAYFCASSPQFGGQTQETQYFGPGTRLLVL.

This chain joins TRBV9 and TRBJ1-2; D not resolved. Germline CDR1 SGDLS, CDR2 YYNGEE. Trimming left V 3 bases short and J 3 bases short, with 12 bases between. The CDR3 is 14 amino acids. The CDR3 reads CASSDPGLDYGYTF. The CDR3 nucleotides read TGTGCCAGCAGCGACCCCGGACTTGACTATGGCTACACCTTC.

The table lists this clone with a few counts. This chain connects TRBV11-3 to TRBJ1-2; TRBD1 aligns across 9 bases. This CDR3 is 17 amino acids long. Per the germline V gene, CDR1 is SGHNT and CDR2 is YENEEA. After removal of 5 bases from V and 5 bases from J, the junction contained 15 bases not matched to a gene. The CDR3, as DNA: TGTGCCAGCAGCATCCCGGGACAGGGCGTAAAGGGTTATGGCTACACCTTC. This translates into CASSIPGQGVKGYGYTF.

The J gene is TRBJ2-5, the V gene TRBV5-1; D is unresolved. The germline CDR1 and CDR2 sequences are SGHRS and YFSETQ. This CDR3 has 14 residues. Between the trimmed V and J ends, which lost 0 bases and 1 base, there was a span of 7 bases. The CDR3 protein is CASSLGVLQETQYF. For the CDR3, the DNA is TGCGCCAGCAGCTTGGGAGTTCTCCAAGAGACCCAGTACTTC. Combining the CDR3 with reference TRBV5-1 and TRBJ2-5 gives the whole variable domain KAGVTQTPRYLIKTRGQQVTLSCSPISGHRSVSWYQQTPGQGLQFLFEYFSETQRNKGNFPGRFSGRQFSNSRSEMNVSTLELGDSALYLCASSLGVLQETQYFGPGTRLLVL.

The table lists this clone with a few counts. The chain carries TRBV6-6 and TRBJ1-5, with no clear D. V shed 7 bases and J shed 5 bases, with 12 bases lying between them. Germline V gene sequence: CDR1 MNHNY, CDR2 SVGAGI (reference sequence). The CDR3 is 13 amino acids. This CDR3 reads CASKEGLDQPQHF. The CDR3, as DNA: TGTGCCAGCAAGGAGGGTCTGGATCAGCCCCAGCATTTT.

The V call is TRBV10-3, the J call TRBJ2-1, with 12 bases that match TRBD1. After removal of 6 bases from V and 8 bases from J, the junction contained 8 bases not matched to a gene. The length of the CDR3 is 15 residues. In germline, CDR1 is ENHRY, CDR2 SYGVKD. CDR3 sequence reads: CAIRRPGQGAYEQFF. CDR3 bases: TGTGCCATCAGAAGGCCGGGACAGGGGGCCTATGAGCAGTTCTTC.

The J gene is TRBJ1-5, the V gene TRBV28; the D gene is possibly TRBD1 (5 bases). Germline loops: CDR1 MDHEN, CDR2 SYDVKM. V was pared by 3 bases and J by 6 bases, with 15 bases between. This CDR3 has 15 amino acids. CDR3 sequence: CASSFAPWRGQPQHF. The DNA for the CDR3 is TGTGCCAGCAGTTTCGCCCCTTGGAGGGGTCAGCCCCAGCATTTT.

The chain employs TRBV5-5 and TRBJ1-2, with unresolved D. Germline V lookup: CDR1 SGHKS, CDR2 YYEKEE (reference sequence). The CDR3 length is 17 residues. Trimming removed 2 bases from V and 4 bases from J, with 21 bases in between. The CDR3 region is CASSLRLAQSPLYGYTF. For the CDR3, the DNA is TGTGCCAGCAGCTTAAGGTTGGCACAGTCCCCTCTCTATGGCTACACCTTC.

CDR3 DNA sequence: TGTGCCAGCAGTGAAGTGTCTAGGGGGAATCAGCCCCAGCATTTT. Residues: CASSEVSRGNQPQHF. The chain combines TRBV2 with TRBJ1-5; a possible D gene is TRBD1 (6 bases). The CDR3 loop spans 15 amino acids. Germline CDR1 SNHLY, CDR2 FYNNEI. Trimming stripped 1 base from V and 4 bases from J, with 11 bases between.

The chain couples TRBV7-2 to TRBJ1-4, with D perhaps TRBD1 (6 bases). The V end was cut by 7 bases, the J end by 0 bases, with 12 bases between. The CDR3 is made up of 15 amino acids. Germline assignment: CDR1 SGHTA and CDR2 FQGNSA. For the CDR3, the DNA is TGTGCCAGCAAAACAGGGTTAGCAACTAATGAAAAACTGTTTTTT. Amino acid sequence: CASKTGLATNEKLFF.

This rearrangement joins TRBV4-1 to TRBJ1-2; TRBD1 aligns across 8 bases. CDR1 and CDR2 (germline): MGHRA, YSYEKL. The CDR3 has 17 residues. The J segment lost 0 bases and the V segment lost 1 base, leaving 7 bases of the junction unmatched. The CDR3 is CASSQGTGTGANYGYTF. The CDR3 nucleotides read TGCGCCAGCAGCCAAGGGACAGGGACCGGGGCTAACTATGGCTACACCTTC.

The chain employs TRBV5-1 and TRBJ1-1, with unresolved D. Germline CDR1 is SGHRS and CDR2 is YFSETQ. V was shortened by 3 bases and J by 3 bases, with 15 bases between the two germline ends. This CDR3 spans 15 amino acids. In DNA, the CDR3 is TGCGCCAGCAGCTCCCTAAGCGGGAGGGACACTGAAGCTTTCTTT. Its translation: CASSSLSGRDTEAFF. Full variable domain (rest looked up from reference TRBV5-1 and TRBJ1-1): KAGVTQTPRYLIKTRGQQVTLSCSPISGHRSVSWYQQTPGQGLQFLFEYFSETQRNKGNFPGRFSGRQFSNSRSEMNVSTLELGDSALYLCASSSLSGRDTEAFFGQGTRLTVV.

CDR3 protein: CAHSRDSHSYEQYF. The CDR3 bases are TGTGCCCATAGTCGGGACAGTCATTCCTACGAGCAGTACTTC. The V call is TRBV3-1 (or the pseudogene TRBV3-2), the J call TRBJ2-7, with TRBD1 matching 7 bases. Germline assignment: CDR1 LGHDT and CDR2 YNNKEL (reference sequence). Trimming at V came to 11 bases and at J to 1 base, leaving 11 bases not matched to a gene. The CDR3 loop spans 14 amino acids.

This chain connects TRBV5-1 to TRBJ2-1; 12 nucleotides line up with TRBD2. This CDR3 spans 16 amino acids. Germline V gene lookup returns CDR1 SGHRS and CDR2 YFSETQ. V lost 6 bases and J lost 8; bases outside the gene matches: 12. CDR3 nucleotides: TGCGCCAGCAAGGCGACTAGCGGGGGCGCGGGGGATGAGCAGTTCTTC. Amino acids: CASKATSGGAGDEQFF.